One sample yielded the 26 T cell receptor beta chains listed below, sequenced in a study of blood T cell repertoires in COVID-19. The assay was immunoSEQ multiplex PCR, and TCRdb's table has in-frame clones only and misses some. The sample carries approximately 170,000 clones, approximately 87% recorded once. Sequenced sample: peripheral blood. The receptor set was obtained from a woman between 70 and 85 years old with acute or convalescent COVID-19.

The chain couples TRBV2 to TRBJ1-1; D not certain. The CDR3 consists of 15 residues. Per germline, CDR1 SNHLY and CDR2 FYNNEI. V was clipped by 9 bases and J by 1 base, with 18 bases between them. CDR3 residues: CASLFERASNTEAFF. Written as DNA, the CDR3 is TGTGCCAGTCTATTCGAGCGGGCCTCGAACACTGAAGCTTTCTTT.

CDR3 sequence (DNA): TGCGCCAGCAGCCGGCTGCTCGGGGGAGGCACAGATACGCAGTATTTT. This codes for CASSRLLGGGTDTQYF. The V call is TRBV4-3, the J call TRBJ2-3, with D perhaps matching TRBD2 (6 bases). The CDR3 runs 16 residues. Trimming pared 4 bases from V and 1 base from J, leaving 15 bases between. Germline V lookup: CDR1 LGHNA, CDR2 YSLEER.

The rearrangement joins TRBV5-1 to TRBJ1-2; D not certain. The V gene's germline CDR1 is SGHRS and CDR2 YFSETQ. V lost 3 bases, J lost 7 bases, and 16 bases lay in between. The CDR3 loop spans 14 amino acids. The CDR3 region is CASSSPPEGAGYTF. The CDR3 DNA reads TGCGCCAGCAGCTCACCCCCGGAAGGAGCTGGCTACACCTTC.

V gene TRBV28 combines with J gene TRBJ2-5; 7 bases fit TRBD1. Germline CDR1 reads MDHEN; CDR2 reads SYDVKM. V lost 5 bases, J lost 4 bases, and 7 bases stayed unmatched. This CDR3 contains 14 residues. As DNA, the CDR3 is TGTGCCAGCAGTCCTGACAGGGTGAGAGAGACCCAGTACTTC. Residues: CASSPDRVRETQYF.

The rearrangement uses TRBV9 and TRBJ1-4; D gene uncertain. Trimming removed 0 bases from V and 7 bases from J, with 16 bases in between. Germline V gene sequence: CDR1 SGDLS, CDR2 YYNGEE. The CDR3 sequence is 16 residues long. CDR3 residues: CASSVAGLGRGEKLFF. The CDR3 DNA reads TGTGCCAGCAGCGTAGCCGGGCTGGGTCGGGGTGAAAAACTGTTTTTT. The complete variable domain, with remaining parts taken from reference TRBV9 and TRBJ1-4, reads DSGVTQTPKHLITATGQRVTLRCSPRSGDLSVYWYQQSLDQGLQFLIQYYNGEERAKGNILERFSAQQFPDLHSELNLSSLELGDSALYFCASSVAGLGRGEKLFFGSGTQLSVL.

The CDR3 region is CASSTDSPWETQYF. The CDR3 DNA sequence: TGTGCCAGCAGTACCGACAGCCCTTGGGAGACCCAGTACTTC. The chain carries TRBV28 and TRBJ2-5; tentative D call: TRBD1 (5 bases). The V and J ends lost 5 bases and 5 bases respectively, with 15 bases between them. The CDR3 is 14 amino acids. Per the germline V gene, CDR1 is MDHEN and CDR2 is SYDVKM.

Turning to this clone: The junction departs from germline at one end; a sequencing error may be responsible. The J gene is TRBJ2-7, the V gene TRBV12-3 or TRBV12-4; D remains unclear. The length of the CDR3 is 13 residues. The CDR3 here is CASSPARAPTSIF. DNA for the CDR3: TGTGCCAGCAGCCCCGCGCGAGCGCCAACGTCGATCTTC.

The V call is TRBV4-3, the J call TRBJ2-3, with TRBD1 as a possible D gene (5 bases). The CDR3 runs to 12 residues. The V gene's germline CDR1 is LGHNA and CDR2 YSLEER. Trimming shortened V by 0 bases and J by 8 bases, and 6 bases separated the two germline ends. CDR3 protein: CASSQDQGTQYF. The CDR3 DNA reads TGCGCCAGCAGCCAAGATCAGGGTACGCAGTATTTT.

This clone came up once. This chain connects TRBV11-2 to TRBJ1-1; D gene unclear. The V gene's germline CDR1 is SGHAT and CDR2 FQNNGV. This CDR3 comprises 13 residues. V was shortened by 1 base and J by 5 bases, with 8 bases between the two germline ends. DNA for the CDR3: TGTGCCAGCAGCTTAGGCAGGCGTACTGAAGCTTTCTTT. Amino acids: CASSLGRRTEAFF. The whole variable domain, remainder taken from reference TRBV11-2 and TRBJ1-1, is EAGVAQSPRYKIIEKRQSVAFWCNPISGHATLYWYQQILGQGPKLLIQFQNNGVVDDSQLPKDRFSAERLKGVDSTLKIQPAKLEDSAVYLCASSLGRRTEAFFGQGTRLTVV.

V is TRBV10-3 and J is TRBJ2-3, with 8 bases identical to TRBD2. V lost 0 bases to trimming and J lost 1 base; unmatched junction nucleotides: 6. CDR3 size: 17 residues. In germline, CDR1 is ENHRY, CDR2 SYGVKD. The DNA of the CDR3 is TGTGCCATCAGTGAGTCGACGCTAGCGGGCCGCACAGATACGCAGTATTTT. Protein product: CAISESTLAGRTDTQYF.

This clone was detected only once. The CDR3 DNA is TGTGCCACCTTCGGGGGGTTGAATCAGCCCCAGCATTTT. Protein: CATFGGLNQPQHF. The chain recombines TRBV28 with TRBJ1-5; TRBD1 might be the D (5 bases). Between the trimmed V and J ends, which lost 10 bases and 4 bases, there was a span of 14 bases. In germline, CDR1 is MDHEN, CDR2 SYDVKM. This CDR3 is built from 13 residues.

J is TRBJ1-1 and V is TRBV10-3, with D uncertain. The CDR3 sequence is 13 residues long. Germline CDR1 ENHRY, CDR2 SYGVKD. With 2 bases removed from V and 7 bases from J, the gap between germline ends came to 11 bases. CDR3 nucleotides: TGTGCCATCAGTGAGAGTACAGACTATGAAGCTTTCTTT. Encoded protein: CAISESTDYEAFF.

This chain joins TRBV7-8 and TRBJ1-4; TRBD1 aligns across 8 bases. CDR3 length: 16 amino acids. V shed 5 bases and J 8 bases; nucleotides not matched to a gene: 13. The germline CDR1 and CDR2 sequences are SGHVS and FQNEAQ. In nucleotides, the CDR3 is TGTGCCAGCAGCCAGGGGGCAGGGCAACCATACGAAAAACTGTTTTTT. Protein sequence: CASSQGAGQPYEKLFF.

This clone was detected only a few times. The chain combines TRBV4-3 with TRBJ1-2; D is unclear. V gave up 0 bases and J gave up 2 bases, with 10 bases separating them. The CDR3 length is 15 residues. CDR1 and CDR2 (germline): LGHNA, YSLEER. The CDR3 here is CASSQDHQANYGYTF. The CDR3 DNA reads as TGCGCCAGCAGCCAAGATCATCAGGCAAACTATGGCTACACCTTC.

The chain recombines TRBV5-1 with TRBJ2-1; TRBD1 might be the D (6 bases). V lost 7 bases to trimming and J lost 0 bases, with 14 bases between them. The CDR3 spans 15 residues. CDR1 and CDR2 from the germline V gene are SGHRS and YFSETQ. Here the CDR3 DNA reads TGCGCCAGCGATGATACAGGGAGCTCCTACAATGAGCAGTTCTTC. Translated: CASDDTGSSYNEQFF. The full variable domain, with the rest looked up from reference TRBV5-1 and TRBJ2-1, is KAGVTQTPRYLIKTRGQQVTLSCSPISGHRSVSWYQQTPGQGLQFLFEYFSETQRNKGNFPGRFSGRQFSNSRSEMNVSTLELGDSALYLCASDDTGSSYNEQFFGPGTRLTVL.

The chain couples TRBV19 to TRBJ1-5; no clear D. This CDR3 is 14 amino acids long. In germline, CDR1 is LNHDA, CDR2 SQIVND (reference sequence). V dropped 4 bases and J dropped 2 bases, with 9 bases sitting between them. The CDR3 is CASSSGFGNQPQHF. For the CDR3, the DNA is TGTGCCAGTAGTAGCGGGTTCGGCAATCAGCCCCAGCATTTT.

The chain has TRBV11-3 and TRBJ2-2; TRBD1 aligns across 7 bases. This CDR3 spans 15 amino acids. V gave up 5 bases and J gave up 5 bases; unmatched junction bases: 8. CDR1 is SGHNT and CDR2 is YENEEA in the germline V gene. In DNA, the CDR3 is TGTGCCAGCAGCCGACAGGGAACGAGTACCGGGGAGCTGTTTTTT. This gives the protein CASSRQGTSTGELFF.

This chain uses TRBV7-6 with TRBJ2-2, with 9 nucleotides matching TRBD2. CDR3 length equals 15 residues. V trimming: 4 bases; J trimming: 7 bases; junction bases outside the gene matches: 7. The germline V gene encodes CDR1 SGHVS and CDR2 FNYEAQ. In nucleotides, the CDR3 is TGTGCCAGCAGCTCCCTAGCGGGACCAATCGGGGAGCTGTTTTTT. This sequence encodes CASSSLAGPIGELFF.

The chain couples TRBV28 to TRBJ2-5, with 8 positions matching TRBD1. V shed 5 bases and J 4 bases; nucleotides not matched to a gene: 12. The CDR3 contains 16 residues. Looked up from germline, CDR1 is MDHEN and CDR2 is SYDVKM. CDR3 region: CASSPSRGRSPETQYF. The DNA of the CDR3 is TGTGCCAGCAGTCCATCCAGGGGGCGCTCCCCAGAGACCCAGTACTTC.

In DNA form, the CDR3 reads TGCGCCAGCAGCCAACGGGTCGCTCTAACCTATGGCTACACCTTC. Amino acid sequence: CASSQRVALTYGYTF. The chain recombines TRBV4-3 with TRBJ1-2; D is undetermined. V lost 2 bases and J 4 bases, leaving 14 bases between the germline ends. Germline CDR1 and CDR2: LGHNA and YSLEER. The CDR3 loop spans 15 amino acids.

The chain uses TRBV24-1 and TRBJ2-1, with 10 bases identical to TRBD1. Germline-derived CDR1 and CDR2 are KGHDR and SFDVKD. This CDR3 is built from 17 residues. V lost 4 bases to trimming and J lost 9 bases; unmatched junction nucleotides: 14. CDR3 sequence (DNA): TGTGCCACCAGTGACCACGGGACAGGGGTCAGGAACGGTGAGCAGTTCTTC. It specifies CATSDHGTGVRNGEQFF.

V gene TRBV27 combines with J gene TRBJ2-1; 7 nucleotides agree with TRBD1. From germline, CDR1 is MNHEY and CDR2 SMNVEV (reference sequence). This CDR3 spans 16 amino acids. The J segment lost 8 bases and the V segment lost 0 bases, leaving 10 bases of the junction unmatched. DNA for the CDR3: TGTGCCAGCAGTTTATCAGGGACAGCCCGGTTAGATGAGCAGTTCTTC. This codes for CASSLSGTARLDEQFF.

The chain combines TRBV28 with TRBJ1-1, with D uncertain. Between the trimmed V and J ends, which lost 3 bases and 4 bases, there was a span of 6 bases. Germline V gene sequence: CDR1 MDHEN, CDR2 SYDVKM. The CDR3 is 12 residues long. In DNA form, the CDR3 reads TGTGCCAGCAGTTTGCAGGTCACTGAAGCTTTCTTT. Protein: CASSLQVTEAFF.

This clone came up a few times. V gene TRBV7-8 combines with J gene TRBJ1-1, with D hard to call. The CDR3 spans 13 residues. Trimming pared 5 bases from V and 0 bases from J, leaving 7 bases between. CDR1 SGHVS and CDR2 FQNEAQ come from the germline V gene. CDR3 bases: TGTGCCAGCAGCCCAGGAATGAACACTGAAGCTTTCTTT. Translated, it gives CASSPGMNTEAFF.

This chain joins TRBV29-1 and TRBJ2-7; D might be TRBD2 (6 bases). Per the germline V gene, CDR1 is SQVTM and CDR2 is ANQGSEA. The V gene lost 1 base and the J gene lost 1 base, with 14 bases spanning the gap. The length of the CDR3 is 15 residues. The CDR3: CSVEVPGGSSYEQYF. CDR3 DNA: TGCAGCGTTGAAGTTCCTGGAGGGTCGTCCTACGAGCAGTACTTC.

The chain combines TRBV5-1 with TRBJ1-1; D is unresolved. V lost 0 bases, J lost 11 bases, and 17 bases lay in between. CDR3 size: 14 residues. Germline assignment: CDR1 SGHRS and CDR2 YFSETQ. The CDR3 DNA follows: TGCGCCAGCAGCTTGGAAGAGCCCAGCCTCGGGGCTTTCTTT. It yields the protein CASSLEEPSLGAFF.